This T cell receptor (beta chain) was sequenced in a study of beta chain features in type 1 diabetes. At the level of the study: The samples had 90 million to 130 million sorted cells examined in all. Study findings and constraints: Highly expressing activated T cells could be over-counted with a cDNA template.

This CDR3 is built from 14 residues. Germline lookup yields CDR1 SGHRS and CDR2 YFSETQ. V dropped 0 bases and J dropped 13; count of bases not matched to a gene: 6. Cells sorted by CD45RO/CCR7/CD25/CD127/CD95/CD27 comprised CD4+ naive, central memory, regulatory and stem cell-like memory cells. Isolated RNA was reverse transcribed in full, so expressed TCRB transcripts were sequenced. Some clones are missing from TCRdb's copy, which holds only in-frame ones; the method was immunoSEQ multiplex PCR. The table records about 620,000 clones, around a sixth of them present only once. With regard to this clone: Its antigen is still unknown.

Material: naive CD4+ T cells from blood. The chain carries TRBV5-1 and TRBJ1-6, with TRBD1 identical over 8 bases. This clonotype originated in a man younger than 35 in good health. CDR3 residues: CASSLADRVWPLHF. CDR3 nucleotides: TGCGCCAGCAGCTTGGCGGACAGGGTGTGGCCCCTCCACTTT.